This section outlines one T cell receptor beta chain sequence together with its context. The antigen is undetermined. These data belong to a study of T cell responses to AZD1222 COVID-19 vaccine. General observations from the study: Spike-spanning, vaccine-associated CD4 TCRs were dominant at 160-218 and 743-854. The number of AZD1222 recipients seropositive at baseline was only five to seven. Possibly, clonal diversity was underestimated; donors were largely white British and included more females.

Some clones are missing from TCRdb's copy, which holds only in-frame ones; the method was immunoSEQ multiplex PCR. Seen here are 150,000 to 180,000 clones, around nine tenths observed once, and the top ten hold approximately 20%. This CDR3 region has 14 residues. Trimming pared 4 bases from V and 0 bases from J, leaving 9 bases between. Germline values: CDR1 MDHEN, CDR2 SYDVKM. Sequenced here: peripheral blood, sampled on day 0 of AZD1222 vaccination. The rearrangement joins TRBV28 to TRBJ1-2, with D possibly matching TRBD1 (6 bases). This TCR was recovered from an adult in good health. Here the CDR3 reads CASSSGTPNYGYTF. The CDR3 bases are TGTGCCAGCAGTTCCGGGACACCTAACTATGGCTACACCTTC.